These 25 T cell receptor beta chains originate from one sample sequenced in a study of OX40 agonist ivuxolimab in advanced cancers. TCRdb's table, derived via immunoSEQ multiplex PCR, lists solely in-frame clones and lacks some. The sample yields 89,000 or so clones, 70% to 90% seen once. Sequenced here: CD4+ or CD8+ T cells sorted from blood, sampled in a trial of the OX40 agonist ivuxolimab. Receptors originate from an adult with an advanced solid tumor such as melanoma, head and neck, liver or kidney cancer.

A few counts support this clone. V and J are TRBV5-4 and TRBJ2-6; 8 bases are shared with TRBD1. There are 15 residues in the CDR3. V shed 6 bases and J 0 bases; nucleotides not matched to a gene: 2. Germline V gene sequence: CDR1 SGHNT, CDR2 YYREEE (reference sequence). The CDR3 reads CASNRGFSGANVLTF. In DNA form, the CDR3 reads TGTGCCAGCAACAGGGGGTTCTCTGGGGCCAACGTCCTGACTTTC. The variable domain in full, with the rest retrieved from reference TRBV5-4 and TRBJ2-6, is ETGVTQSPTHLIKTRGQQVTLRCSSQSGHNTVSWYQQALGQGPQFIFQYYREEENGRGNFPPRFSGLQFPNYSSELNVNALELDDSALYLCASNRGFSGANVLTFGAGSRLTVL.

The CDR3 loop is CASIHGGQGNNNEQFF. CDR3 sequence (DNA): TGTGCCAGCATTCACGGCGGACAGGGGAACAACAATGAGCAGTTCTTC. The chain joins TRBV6-6 to TRBJ2-1, with 9 bases aligning to TRBD1. V lost 7 bases, J lost 5 bases, and 12 bases stayed unmatched. Germline lookup yields CDR1 MNHNY and CDR2 SVGAGI (reference sequence). The CDR3 loop spans 16 amino acids.

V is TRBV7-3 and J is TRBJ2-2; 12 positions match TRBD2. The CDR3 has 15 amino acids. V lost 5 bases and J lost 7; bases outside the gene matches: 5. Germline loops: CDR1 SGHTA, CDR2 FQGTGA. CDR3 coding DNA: TGTGCCAGCAGCCCTCTAGCGGGAGGGGGCGGGGAGCTGTTTTTT. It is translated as CASSPLAGGGGELFF.

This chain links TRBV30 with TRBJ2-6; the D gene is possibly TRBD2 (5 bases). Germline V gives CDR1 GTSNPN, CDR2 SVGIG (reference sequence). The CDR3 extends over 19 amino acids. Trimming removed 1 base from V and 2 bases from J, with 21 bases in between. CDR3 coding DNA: TGTGCCTGGAGTGGCCGACGGGGAATAGCCCTAGCTGGGGCCAACGTCCTGACTTTC. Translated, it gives CAWSGRRGIALAGANVLTF.

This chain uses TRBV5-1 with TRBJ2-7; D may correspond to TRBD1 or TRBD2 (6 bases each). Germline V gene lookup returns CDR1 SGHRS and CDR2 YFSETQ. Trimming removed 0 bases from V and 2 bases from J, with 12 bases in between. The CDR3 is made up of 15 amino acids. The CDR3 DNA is TGCGCCAGCAGCTTGGCTCCAGGGGAGGCCTACGAGCAGTACTTC. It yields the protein CASSLAPGEAYEQYF.

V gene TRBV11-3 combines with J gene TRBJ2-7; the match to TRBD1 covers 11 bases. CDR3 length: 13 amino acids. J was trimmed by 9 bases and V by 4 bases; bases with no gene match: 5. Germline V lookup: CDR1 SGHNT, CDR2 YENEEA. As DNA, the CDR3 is TGTGCCAGCAGCTCACCGGGACAGGGGGGGCAGTACTTC. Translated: CASSSPGQGGQYF.

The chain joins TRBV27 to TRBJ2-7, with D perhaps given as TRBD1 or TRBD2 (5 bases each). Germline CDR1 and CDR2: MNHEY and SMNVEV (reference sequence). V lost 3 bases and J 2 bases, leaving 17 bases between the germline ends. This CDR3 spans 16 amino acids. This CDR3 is CASSFSGLSGTYEQYF. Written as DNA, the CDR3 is TGTGCCAGCAGTTTTTCGGGGCTTTCTGGAACCTACGAGCAGTACTTC.

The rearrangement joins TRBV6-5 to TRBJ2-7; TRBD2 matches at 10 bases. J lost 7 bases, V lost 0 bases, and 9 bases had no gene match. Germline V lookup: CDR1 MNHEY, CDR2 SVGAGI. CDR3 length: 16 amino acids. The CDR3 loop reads CASSYSTRLAGAEQYF. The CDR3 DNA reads TGTGCCAGCAGTTACTCGACCAGGCTAGCGGGAGCTGAGCAGTACTTC.

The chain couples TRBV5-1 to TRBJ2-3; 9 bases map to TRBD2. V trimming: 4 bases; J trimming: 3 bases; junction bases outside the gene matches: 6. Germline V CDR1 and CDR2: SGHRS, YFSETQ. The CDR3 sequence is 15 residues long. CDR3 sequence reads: CASSLGTSWTDTQYF. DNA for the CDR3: TGCGCCAGCAGCCTAGGGACTAGCTGGACAGATACGCAGTATTTT.

Written as DNA, the CDR3 is TGTGCCAGCAGTACCCGGAAAGGAGAGCCCGGGGAGCTGTTTTTT. It yields the protein CASSTRKGEPGELFF. The rearrangement uses TRBV27 and TRBJ2-2; D not certain. The CDR3 loop spans 15 amino acids. The germline gives CDR1 MNHEY, CDR2 SMNVEV (reference sequence). V lost 5 bases and J 6 bases, leaving 16 bases between the germline ends.

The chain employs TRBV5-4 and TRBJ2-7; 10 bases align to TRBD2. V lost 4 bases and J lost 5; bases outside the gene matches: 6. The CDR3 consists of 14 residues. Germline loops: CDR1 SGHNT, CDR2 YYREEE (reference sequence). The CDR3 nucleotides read TGTGCCAGCAGCCCGGGACTAGCGATCGACGAGCAGTACTTC. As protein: CASSPGLAIDEQYF.

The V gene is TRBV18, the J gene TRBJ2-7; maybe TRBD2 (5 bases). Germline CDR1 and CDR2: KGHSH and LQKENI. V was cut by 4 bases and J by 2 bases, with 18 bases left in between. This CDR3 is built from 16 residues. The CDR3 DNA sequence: TGTGCCAGCTCACTCAACCCCCCGGGGAGCGCCTACGAGCAGTACTTC. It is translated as CASSLNPPGSAYEQYF.

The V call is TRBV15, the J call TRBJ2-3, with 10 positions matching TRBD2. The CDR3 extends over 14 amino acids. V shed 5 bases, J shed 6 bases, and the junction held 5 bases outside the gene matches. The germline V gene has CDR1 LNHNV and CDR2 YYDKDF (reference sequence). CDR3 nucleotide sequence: TGTGCCACCAGCCGGCTAGCGGGAGCGGATACGCAGTATTTT. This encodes CATSRLAGADTQYF.

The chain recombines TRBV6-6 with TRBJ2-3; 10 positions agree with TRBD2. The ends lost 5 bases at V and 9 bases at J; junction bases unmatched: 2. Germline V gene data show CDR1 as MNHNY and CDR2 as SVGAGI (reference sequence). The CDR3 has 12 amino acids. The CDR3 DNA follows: TGTGCCAGCAGTCCTAGCGGGAGCACGCAGTATTTT. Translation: CASSPSGSTQYF.

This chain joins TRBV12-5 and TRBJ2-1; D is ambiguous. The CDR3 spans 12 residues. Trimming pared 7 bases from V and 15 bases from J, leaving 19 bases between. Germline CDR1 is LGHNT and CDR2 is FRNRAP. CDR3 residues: CASAQPPAPGFF. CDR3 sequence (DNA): TGTGCTAGTGCCCAACCCCCCGCCCCCGGGTTCTTC.

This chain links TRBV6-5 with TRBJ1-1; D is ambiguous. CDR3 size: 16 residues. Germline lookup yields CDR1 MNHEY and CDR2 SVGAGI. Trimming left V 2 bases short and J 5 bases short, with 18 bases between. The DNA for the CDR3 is TGTGCCAGCAGTTACCACTCATCCTTTTTAGGAACTGAAGCTTTCTTT. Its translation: CASSYHSSFLGTEAFF.

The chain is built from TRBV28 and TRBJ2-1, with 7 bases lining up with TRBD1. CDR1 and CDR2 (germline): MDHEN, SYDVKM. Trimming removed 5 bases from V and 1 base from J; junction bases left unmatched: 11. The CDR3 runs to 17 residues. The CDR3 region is CASSPFPGGGSYNEQFF. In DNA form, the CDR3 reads TGTGCCAGCAGTCCTTTCCCAGGGGGTGGATCCTACAATGAGCAGTTCTTC.

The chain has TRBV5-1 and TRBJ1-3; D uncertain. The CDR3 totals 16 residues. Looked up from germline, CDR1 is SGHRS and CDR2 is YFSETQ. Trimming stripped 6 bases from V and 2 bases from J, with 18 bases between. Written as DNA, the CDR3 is TGCGCCAGCACCACAACCGGGCTGAACGCTGGAAACACCATATATTTT. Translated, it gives CASTTTGLNAGNTIYF.

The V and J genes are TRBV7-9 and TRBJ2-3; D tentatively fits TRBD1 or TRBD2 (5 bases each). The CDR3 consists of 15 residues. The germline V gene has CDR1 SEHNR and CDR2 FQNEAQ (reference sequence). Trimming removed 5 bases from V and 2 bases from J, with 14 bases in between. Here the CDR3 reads CASSNRDGSTDTQYF. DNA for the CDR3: TGTGCCAGCAGCAACCGGGACGGATCCACAGATACGCAGTATTTT.

In DNA, the CDR3 is TGTGCCAGCGGACGGGATACATGGGTCCAAGAGACCCAGTACTTC. Translated: CASGRDTWVQETQYF. The rearrangement uses TRBV7-9 and TRBJ2-5, with D possibly matching TRBD2 (5 bases). From germline, CDR1 is SEHNR and CDR2 FQNEAQ (reference sequence). Trimming took 8 bases from V and 1 from J, leaving 17 bases between them. This CDR3 region has 15 residues.

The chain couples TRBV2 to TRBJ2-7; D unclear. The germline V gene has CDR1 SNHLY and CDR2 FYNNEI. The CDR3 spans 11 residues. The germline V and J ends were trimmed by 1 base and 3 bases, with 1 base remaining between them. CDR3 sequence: CASSEGYEQYF. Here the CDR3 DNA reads TGTGCCAGCAGTGAAGGCTACGAGCAGTACTTC.

In nucleotides, the CDR3 is TGTGCCAGCAGTGAGCCAGGGGACAGGGGGCCGTACGAGCAGTACTTC. Its protein is CASSEPGDRGPYEQYF. This rearrangement joins TRBV25-1 to TRBJ2-7; 12 bases fit TRBD1. The CDR3 is made up of 16 amino acids. Germline V gene lookup returns CDR1 MGHDK and CDR2 SYGVNS. J lost 4 bases, V lost 3 bases, and 7 bases had no gene match.

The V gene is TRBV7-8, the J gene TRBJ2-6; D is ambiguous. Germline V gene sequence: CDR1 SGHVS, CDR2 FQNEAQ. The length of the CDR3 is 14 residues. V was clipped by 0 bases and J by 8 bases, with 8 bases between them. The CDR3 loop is CASSLAGSSNVLTF. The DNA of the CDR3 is TGTGCCAGCAGCTTAGCGGGTTCGTCCAACGTCCTGACTTTC.

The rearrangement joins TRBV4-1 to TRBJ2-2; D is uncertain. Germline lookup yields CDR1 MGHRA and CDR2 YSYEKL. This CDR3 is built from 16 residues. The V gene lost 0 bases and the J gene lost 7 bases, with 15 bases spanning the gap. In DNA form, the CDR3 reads TGCGCCAGCAGCCAAGATCTACAGTCCTGGATCGGGGAGCTGTTTTTT. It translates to CASSQDLQSWIGELFF.

CDR3 bases: TGTGCCAGAAGCTTCGCGGACGATCCAAACACCGGGGAGCTGTTTTTT. It yields the protein CARSFADDPNTGELFF. J is TRBJ2-2 and V is TRBV7-5. TRBV7-5 is deemed a pseudogene. This CDR3 comprises 16 residues.